Presented here are 3 T cell receptor beta chains from one specimen sequenced in a study of identical twins. Using its own MiXCR run on the 5' RACE reads, TCRdb lists one record per CDR3 protein. The table includes about 690,000 distinct CDR3 sequences, roughly 6% detected once. The source material was naive T cells sorted from blood. The receptors shown here come from a man aged 18-30 years in good health.

This clonotype was recorded at least ten times. V and J are TRBV5-1 and TRBJ2-6; a possible D gene is TRBD1 (5 bases). Germline V gives CDR1 SGHRS, CDR2 YFSETQ. The CDR3 length is 14 residues. V was trimmed by 6 bases and J by 0 bases, leaving 7 bases between them. CDR3 sequence: CASKGDSGANVLTF. The CDR3 region has the DNA TGCGCCAGCAAAGGGGACTCTGGGGCCAACGTCCTGACTTTC.

This chain links TRBV19 with TRBJ2-7, with 9 bases fitting TRBD1. Germline V gives CDR1 LNHDA, CDR2 SQIVND (reference sequence). V gave up 3 bases and J gave up 5 bases; unmatched junction bases: 8. This CDR3 has 15 residues. CDR3 loop: CASSMRQGVTHEQYV. The CDR3 nucleotides are TGTGCCAGTAGTATGCGACAGGGGGTCACTCACGAGCAGTACGTC.

This clonotype was detected many times. V is TRBV12-3 or TRBV12-4 and J is TRBJ2-3, with D possibly being TRBD2 (6 bases). V lost 7 bases to trimming and J lost 6 bases, with 11 bases between them. The CDR3 length is 12 residues. The CDR3 DNA reads as TGTGCCAGCACGGGGGAGGCGGATACGCAGTATTTT. This translates into CASTGEADTQYF.